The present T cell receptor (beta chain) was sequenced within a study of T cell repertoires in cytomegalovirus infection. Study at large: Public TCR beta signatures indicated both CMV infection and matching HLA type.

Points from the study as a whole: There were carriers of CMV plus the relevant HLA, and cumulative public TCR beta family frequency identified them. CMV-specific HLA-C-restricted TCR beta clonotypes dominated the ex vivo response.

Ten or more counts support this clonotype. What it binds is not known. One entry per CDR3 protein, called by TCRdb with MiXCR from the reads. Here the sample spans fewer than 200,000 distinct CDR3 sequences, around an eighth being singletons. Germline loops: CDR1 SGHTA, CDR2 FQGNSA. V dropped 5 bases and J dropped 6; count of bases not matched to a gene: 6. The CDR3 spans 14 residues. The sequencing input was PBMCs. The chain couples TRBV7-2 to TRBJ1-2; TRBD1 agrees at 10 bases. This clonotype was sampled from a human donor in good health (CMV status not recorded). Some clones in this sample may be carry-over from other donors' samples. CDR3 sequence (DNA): TGTGCCAGCAGCACCCGACAGGGGGCTGATGGCTACACCTTC. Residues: CASSTRQGADGYTF.